This T cell receptor (beta chain) derives from a study of blood T cell repertoires in COVID-19. Overall study context: COVID-19 samples collected from the United States, Italy and Spain covered acute and convalescent phases. PBMCs, B-cell-depleted T cells, or T cells provided the cDNA or gDNA that made up the material.

CDR3 length: 13 amino acids. Germline CDR1 GTSNPN, CDR2 SVGIG (reference sequence). How the authors handled the data: Amplified reference gene primers provided the basis for estimating nucleated cell counts. TCRdb's table, derived via immunoSEQ multiplex PCR, lists solely in-frame clones and lacks some. V and J calls and clone size are those listed in that table; D and trimming were worked out from the DNA. The table has about 210,000 clones, roughly 78% seen once. This clone has a handful of counts. Relative to the germline gene, one junction end is altered; a read error may explain this. Sequencing used peripheral blood. This chain joins TRBV30 and TRBJ1-4; no firm D call. The receptor was isolated from a woman aged 35 to 49 with acute or convalescent COVID-19. In DNA form, the CDR3 reads TGTGCCTGGAGGAGGGCGGCTAAAGAAAAACTGTTTTTT. Translated, it gives CAWRRAAKEKLFF.